What follows are 25 T cell receptor beta chains derived from one specimen sequenced in a study of CXCR3-negative and CXCR3-positive naive CD8 T cells. Via 5' RACE with UMI labels, TRB cDNA libraries were prepared. One entry per CDR3 protein, without DNA, is what TCRdb gives after re-calling the 5' RACE reads. With 35,000 to 55,000 distinct CDR3 sequences in the sample, the ten largest clones hold approximately 2.3%. Material for sequencing was naive CXCR3- CD8+ T cells from blood. Subset: CD45RO-CCR7+CD27+CD95- naive CD8+ T cells lacking CXCR3 (TNR3-). These receptors were taken from a human donor in good health. Some clones in this sample may be carry-over from other donors' samples.

This chain joins TRBV5-1 and TRBJ2-3. Germline loops: CDR1 SGHRS, CDR2 YFSETQ. This CDR3 is built from 13 residues. CDR3: CASSLDGTDTQYF.

J is TRBJ2-1 and V is TRBV6-2 or TRBV6-3; with no DNA, the TCRdb D assignment of TRBD2 cannot be verified. There are 15 residues in the CDR3. Germline loops: CDR1 MNHEY, CDR2 SVGEGT. The CDR3 region is CASMSGGGWENEQFF.

This chain joins TRBV11-1 and TRBJ2-1; there is no DNA to check the TCRdb D call of TRBD2. Looked up from germline, CDR1 is SGHAT and CDR2 is FQDESV (reference sequence). CDR3 length: 20 amino acids. The CDR3 here is CASSLEFGTSGSMSYNEQFF.

This chain connects TRBV29-1 to TRBJ2-5; with no DNA, the TCRdb D assignment of TRBD2 cannot be verified. The CDR3 is 13 amino acids. Germline V gene data show CDR1 as SQVTM and CDR2 as ANQGSEA. This chain's CDR3 is CSAEGTPEETQYF.

The genes are TRBV6-4 and TRBJ2-7; TCRdb calls TRBD1, which cannot be checked without DNA. CDR1 MRHNA and CDR2 SNTAGT come from the germline V gene. The CDR3 length is 13 residues. The CDR3 reads CASSEGQGLEQYF.

The rearrangement joins TRBV27 to TRBJ1-2; TCRdb's D gene call, TRBD1, goes unchecked for lack of DNA. The CDR3 covers 13 residues. Per the germline V gene, CDR1 is MNHEY and CDR2 is SMNVEV (reference sequence). CDR3 residues: CASSWGQASGYTF.

The V and J genes are TRBV4-2 and TRBJ2-7; the TRBD2 assignment by TCRdb is unverifiable without DNA. This CDR3 contains 16 residues. Germline assignment: CDR1 LGHNA and CDR2 YNFKEQ. CDR3 region: CASSQVGGGEDEEQYF.

This rearrangement joins TRBV5-1 to TRBJ1-2. This CDR3 has 15 residues. Per the germline V gene, CDR1 is SGHRS and CDR2 is YFSETQ. The CDR3 region is CASSLGFGAENGYTF.

The CDR3 is CASSTRQGGFKLTWETQYF. The chain links TRBV28 to TRBJ2-5; TCRdb's D gene call, TRBD1, goes unchecked for lack of DNA. CDR3 length: 19 amino acids. The germline gives CDR1 MDHEN, CDR2 SYDVKM. The full variable domain, with the rest looked up from reference TRBV28 and TRBJ2-5, is DVKVTQSSRYLVKRTGEKVFLECVQDMDHENMFWYRQDPGLGLRLIYFSYDVKMKEKGDIPEGYSVSREKKERFSLILESASTNQTSMYLCASSTRQGGFKLTWETQYFGPGTRLLVL.

This rearrangement joins TRBV6-2 or TRBV6-3 to TRBJ2-7; TCRdb designates TRBD1, a call that cannot be tested without DNA. CDR1 is MNHEY, CDR2 SVGEGT, per germline. The CDR3 runs 13 residues. This CDR3 is CASSSTETYEQYF.

The chain recombines TRBV28 with TRBJ2-7; the D gene TCRdb calls, TRBD1, cannot be checked with no DNA. The CDR3 runs 12 residues. The germline CDR1 and CDR2 sequences are MDHEN and SYDVKM. The CDR3 here is CASSSGDYEQYF.

The V and J genes are TRBV9 and TRBJ2-3; with no DNA, the TCRdb D assignment of TRBD2 cannot be verified. Germline CDR1 is SGDLS and CDR2 is YYNGEE. This CDR3 spans 12 amino acids. CDR3 loop: CASSPSGDTQYF.

The chain recombines TRBV5-1 with TRBJ2-7; TCRdb lists TRBD1, though no DNA is available to test this call. The CDR3 runs to 15 residues. Germline CDR1 and CDR2: SGHRS and YFSETQ. The CDR3 region is CASSLNQEGGGEQYF.

The rearrangement links TRBV28 to TRBJ2-5; TCRdb calls TRBD2, which cannot be checked without DNA. The germline V gene encodes CDR1 MDHEN and CDR2 SYDVKM. CDR3 length equals 14 residues. CDR3 in amino acids: CASRRPGPEETQYF.

The CDR3 protein is CASSPWVNYEQYF. The chain joins TRBV7-9 to TRBJ2-7. This CDR3 is built from 13 residues. Germline CDR1 reads SEHNR; CDR2 reads FQNEAQ (reference sequence).

This sequence joins TRBV7-3 and TRBJ2-1; TCRdb reports TRBD1, a call that lacks DNA to check it against. This CDR3 is 16 amino acids long. Per the germline V gene, CDR1 is SGHTA and CDR2 is FQGTGA. This chain's CDR3 is CASSSGGHYSYNEQFF.

The J gene is TRBJ2-7, the V gene TRBV27. There are 14 residues in the CDR3. Germline V gene data show CDR1 as MNHEY and CDR2 as SMNVEV (reference sequence). The CDR3 reads CASSLAEGAYEQYF.

The chain is built from TRBV28 and TRBJ2-1; TCRdb's assignment of TRBD2 cannot be checked, as there is no DNA. The CDR3 has 13 residues. Germline CDR1 reads MDHEN; CDR2 reads SYDVKM. The CDR3 sequence is CAWRQRERNEQFF.

The J gene is TRBJ2-1, the V gene TRBV14. The CDR3 spans 16 residues. Germline V gene sequence: CDR1 SGHDN, CDR2 FVKESK. The CDR3 protein is CASSQDFASSYNEQFF.

The V gene is TRBV29-1, the J gene TRBJ2-1; TCRdb picks TRBD2, but there is no DNA to check that call. Germline values: CDR1 SQVTM, CDR2 ANQGSEA. The CDR3 loop spans 13 amino acids. Here the CDR3 reads CSVGLADYNEQFF.

V usage is TRBV29-1 and J usage is TRBJ2-1; TCRdb returns TRBD1, unconfirmable since there is no DNA. The germline gives CDR1 SQVTM, CDR2 ANQGSEA. CDR3 length: 14 amino acids. The CDR3 reads CSVDWDRVINEQFF.

The chain couples TRBV28 to TRBJ2-1; TCRdb's D call, TRBD1, is unchecked because there is no DNA. This CDR3 has 13 amino acids. CDR1 MDHEN and CDR2 SYDVKM come from the germline V gene. This CDR3 is CASSFLPGNEQFF.

The genes are TRBV20-1 and TRBJ2-1; TCRdb reports TRBD2, a call that lacks DNA to check it against. The CDR3 runs 15 residues. Germline values: CDR1 DFQATT, CDR2 SNEGSKA (reference sequence). The CDR3 sequence is CSAREASGGANEQFF.

The chain links TRBV6-2 or TRBV6-3 to TRBJ2-3. CDR1 is MNHEY and CDR2 is SVGEGT in the germline V gene. The CDR3 covers 13 residues. The CDR3 region is CASSFSAEDTQYF.

The rearrangement links TRBV10-3 to TRBJ2-7; TCRdb's D gene call, TRBD1, goes unchecked for lack of DNA. The germline V gene encodes CDR1 ENHRY and CDR2 SYGVKD. This CDR3 is 14 amino acids long. The CDR3 region is CATSRGQGSYEQYF.